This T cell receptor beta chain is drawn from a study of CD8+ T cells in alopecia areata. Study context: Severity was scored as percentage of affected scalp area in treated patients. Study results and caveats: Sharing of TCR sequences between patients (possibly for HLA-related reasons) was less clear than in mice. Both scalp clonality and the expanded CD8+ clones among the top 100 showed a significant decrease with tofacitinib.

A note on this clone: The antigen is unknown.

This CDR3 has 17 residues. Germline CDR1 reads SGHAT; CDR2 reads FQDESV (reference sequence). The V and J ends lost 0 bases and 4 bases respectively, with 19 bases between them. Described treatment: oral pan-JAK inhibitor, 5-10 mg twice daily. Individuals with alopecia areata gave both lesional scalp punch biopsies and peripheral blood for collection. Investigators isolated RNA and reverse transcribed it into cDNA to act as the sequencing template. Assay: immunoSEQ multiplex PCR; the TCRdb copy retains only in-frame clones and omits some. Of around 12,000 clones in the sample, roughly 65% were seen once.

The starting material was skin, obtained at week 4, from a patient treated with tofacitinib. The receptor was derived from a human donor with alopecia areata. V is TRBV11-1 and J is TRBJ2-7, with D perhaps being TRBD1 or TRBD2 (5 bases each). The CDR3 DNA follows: TGTGCCAGCAGCTTAGCGTTCCCGGGACGGAAGACTTACGAGCAGTACTTC. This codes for CASSLAFPGRKTYEQYF.